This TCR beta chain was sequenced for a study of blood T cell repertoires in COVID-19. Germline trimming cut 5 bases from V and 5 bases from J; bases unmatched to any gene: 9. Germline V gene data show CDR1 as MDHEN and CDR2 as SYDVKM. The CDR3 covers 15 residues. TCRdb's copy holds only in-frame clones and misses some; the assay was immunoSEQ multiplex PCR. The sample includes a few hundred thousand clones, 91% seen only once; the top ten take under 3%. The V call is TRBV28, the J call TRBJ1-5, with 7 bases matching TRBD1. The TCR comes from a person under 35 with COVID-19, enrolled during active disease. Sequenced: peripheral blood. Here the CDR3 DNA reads TGTGCCAGCAGTGTAACCGGGACAGCCTATCAGCCCCAGCATTTT. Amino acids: CASSVTGTAYQPQHF.